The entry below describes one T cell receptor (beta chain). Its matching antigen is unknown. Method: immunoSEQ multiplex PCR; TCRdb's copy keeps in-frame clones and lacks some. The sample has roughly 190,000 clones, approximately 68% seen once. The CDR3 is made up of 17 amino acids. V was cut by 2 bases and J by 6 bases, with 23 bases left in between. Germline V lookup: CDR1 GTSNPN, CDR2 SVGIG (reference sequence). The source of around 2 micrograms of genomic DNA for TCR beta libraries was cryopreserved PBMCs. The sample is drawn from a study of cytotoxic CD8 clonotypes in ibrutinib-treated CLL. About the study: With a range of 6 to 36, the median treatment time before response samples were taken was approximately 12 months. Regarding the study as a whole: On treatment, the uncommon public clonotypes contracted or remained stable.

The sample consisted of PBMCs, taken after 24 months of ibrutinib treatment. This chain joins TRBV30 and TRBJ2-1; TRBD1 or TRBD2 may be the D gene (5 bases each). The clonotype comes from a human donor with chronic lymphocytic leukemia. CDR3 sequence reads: CAWSRDRVAQIRNEQFF. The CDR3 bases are TGTGCCTGGAGTCGGGACCGTGTAGCGCAAATTCGCAATGAGCAGTTCTTC. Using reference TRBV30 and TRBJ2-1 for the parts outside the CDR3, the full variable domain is SQTIHQWPATLVQPVGSPLSLECTVEGTSNPNLYWYRQAAGRGLQLLFYSVGIGQISSEVPQNLSASRPQDRQFILSSKKLLLSDSGFYLCAWSRDRVAQIRNEQFFGPGTRLTVL.